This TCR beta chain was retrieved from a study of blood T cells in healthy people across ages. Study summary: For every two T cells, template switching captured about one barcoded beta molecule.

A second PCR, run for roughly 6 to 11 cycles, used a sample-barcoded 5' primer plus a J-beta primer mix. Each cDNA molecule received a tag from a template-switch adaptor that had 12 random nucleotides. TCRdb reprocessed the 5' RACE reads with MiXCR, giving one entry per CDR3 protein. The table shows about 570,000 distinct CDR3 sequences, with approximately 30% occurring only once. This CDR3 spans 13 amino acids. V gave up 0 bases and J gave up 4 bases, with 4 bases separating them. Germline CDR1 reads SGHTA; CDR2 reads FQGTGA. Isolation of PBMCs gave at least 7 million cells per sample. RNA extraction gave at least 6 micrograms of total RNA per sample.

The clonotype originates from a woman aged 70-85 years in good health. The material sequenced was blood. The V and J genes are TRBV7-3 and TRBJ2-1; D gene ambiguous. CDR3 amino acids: CASSLTRYNEQFF. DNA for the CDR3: TGTGCCAGCAGCTTAACGAGGTACAATGAGCAGTTCTTC.